These 15 T cell receptor beta chains originate from one sample sequenced in a study of shared clonotypes between healthy human individuals (TCRdb year 2020). Libraries came from the immunoSEQ multiplex PCR assay. The clones in this table, taken by TCRdb from immuneACCESS, are in-frame only. Not every clone is retained; where verified, under half of the shortfall comes from an unresolved V gene, and the cause of the rest is unknown. For this sample the table gives 2 million to 3 million clones, of which approximately 94% were detected only once. Roughly 0.36% of the sample belongs to the ten largest clones. Material: naive CD4+ T cells from PBMCs. Reading the label with the study, this specimen's cell subset or site is: CD45RA+ positively selected. The origin of the receptors is a man aged 18-30 years in good health. Some clones in this sample may be carry-over from other donors' samples.

This clone was observed a few times. Distinct nucleotide sequences in the sample also encode this CDR3. The chain uses TRBV20-1 and TRBJ1-1; D unresolved. The CDR3 is 11 residues long. With 1 base removed from V and 8 bases from J, the gap between germline ends came to 8 bases. Germline V gene lookup returns CDR1 DFQATT and CDR2 SNEGSKA (reference sequence). This CDR3 reads CSARGGTEAFF. In nucleotides, the CDR3 is TGCAGTGCTAGAGGGGGAACCGAAGCTTTCTTT.

This clone appeared a few times. The chain couples TRBV7-9 to TRBJ2-7, with 9 positions matching TRBD1. The CDR3 runs to 13 residues. V was pared by 7 bases and J by 5 bases, with 6 bases of the junction left unmatched. Germline-derived CDR1 and CDR2 are SEHNR and FQNEAQ (reference sequence). CDR3 region: CASTVDRGHEQYF. The CDR3 bases are TGTGCCAGCACCGTGGACAGGGGCCACGAGCAGTACTTC. The full variable domain, rest sourced from reference TRBV7-9 and TRBJ2-7, is DTGVSQNPRHKITKRGQNVTFRCDPISEHNRLYWYRQTLGQGPEFLTYFQNEAQLEKSRLLSDRFSAERPKGSFSTLEIQRTEQGDSAMYLCASTVDRGHEQYFGPGTRLTVT.

This chain joins TRBV28 and TRBJ2-1, with 9 bases fitting TRBD2. Germline CDR1 and CDR2: MDHEN and SYDVKM. With V trimmed by 3 bases and J by 5 bases, 5 bases remained unmatched. The length of the CDR3 is 15 residues. The CDR3: CASSFLASGNNEQFF. The CDR3 DNA reads as TGTGCCAGCAGTTTTTTGGCTAGCGGGAACAATGAGCAGTTCTTC.

Details on this clone: At the DNA level, this CDR3 is encoded by other sequences in the same sample as well. V is TRBV4-1 and J is TRBJ1-6; no firm D call. Deletions cut 1 base from V and 7 bases from J, with 5 bases between. This CDR3 contains 13 residues. Germline assignment: CDR1 MGHRA and CDR2 YSYEKL. This CDR3 reads CASSQVLNSPLHF. CDR3 DNA sequence: TGCGCCAGCAGCCAAGTACTAAATTCACCCCTCCACTTT.

The chain employs TRBV5-1 and TRBJ2-5; 7 nucleotides align to TRBD1. Germline lookup yields CDR1 SGHRS and CDR2 YFSETQ. The V gene end was trimmed by 5 bases and the J gene end by 2 bases; junction bases not matched to a gene: 0. The CDR3 length is 12 residues. The CDR3 protein is CASRGQQETQYF. The CDR3, as DNA: TGCGCCAGCAGGGGACAGCAAGAGACCCAGTACTTC.

This sequence joins TRBV2 and TRBJ2-7, with D possibly matching TRBD2 (6 bases). V was pared by 6 bases and J by 2 bases, with 17 bases between. Germline V CDR1 and CDR2: SNHLY, FYNNEI. The CDR3 runs to 15 residues. The CDR3 sequence is CASRLLTGETYEQYF. The CDR3 nucleotides are TGTGCCAGCAGGCTCTTGACGGGAGAAACCTACGAGCAGTACTTC.

CDR3 protein: CASSSHRGPGNQPQHF. The DNA of the CDR3 is TGTGCCAGCAGTTCTCACAGGGGCCCGGGAAATCAGCCCCAGCATTTT. The chain employs TRBV6-5 and TRBJ1-5; 7 bases agree with TRBD1. Per the germline V gene, CDR1 is MNHEY and CDR2 is SVGAGI. The V and J ends lost 4 bases and 4 bases, in that order; junction bases with no gene match: 10. CDR3 length: 16 amino acids.

CDR3 loop: CASSLGQGAIFVTEAFF. Here the CDR3 DNA reads TGTGCCAGCAGCTTGGGACAGGGGGCTATTTTTGTGACTGAAGCTTTCTTT. The chain links TRBV5-4 to TRBJ1-1, with 10 bases lining up with TRBD1. After removal of 0 bases from V and 5 bases from J, the junction contained 10 bases not matched to a gene. The CDR3 spans 17 residues. Germline V gene lookup returns CDR1 SGHNT and CDR2 YYREEE (reference sequence).

The chain uses TRBV19 and TRBJ2-3, with TRBD2 matching over 14 bases. The V gene end was trimmed by 5 bases and the J gene end by 1 base; junction bases not matched to a gene: 5. Germline V CDR1 and CDR2: LNHDA, SQIVND (reference sequence). This CDR3 has 17 amino acids. This CDR3 is CASSFGLAGGRTDTQYF. CDR3 DNA sequence: TGTGCCAGTAGTTTCGGACTAGCGGGAGGACGCACAGATACGCAGTATTTT.

This clone was detected once. The chain couples TRBV7-2 to TRBJ1-2; D is undetermined. Trimming took 1 base from V and 8 from J, leaving 14 bases between them. Germline V gene lookup returns CDR1 SGHTA and CDR2 FQGNSA. The CDR3 has 14 residues. As DNA, the CDR3 is TGTGCCAGCAGCTTAGTTACGGGCCCATGGGGCTACACCTTC. Protein: CASSLVTGPWGYTF.

The rearrangement links TRBV7-6 to TRBJ2-2; D is unresolved. V gave up 6 bases and J gave up 5 bases, with 13 bases separating them. The length of the CDR3 is 14 residues. CDR1 SGHVS and CDR2 FNYEAQ come from the germline V gene. For the CDR3, the DNA is TGTGCCAGCAGTAGAAGAATGGGTACCGGGGAGCTGTTTTTT. This sequence encodes CASSRRMGTGELFF.

Details on this clone: Other DNA sequences in this sample translate to the same CDR3. The rearrangement links TRBV5-6 to TRBJ1-3, with 7 bases identical to TRBD1. The junction had 3 bases not matched to a gene; V was cut back by 4 bases and J by 2 bases. From germline, CDR1 is SGHDT and CDR2 YYEEEE. The CDR3 is 14 amino acids. In DNA, the CDR3 is TGTGCCAGCAGCCCTACAGGGGCTGGAAACACCATATATTTT. Its translation: CASSPTGAGNTIYF.

The chain has TRBV11-2 and TRBJ2-6, with unresolved D. There are 16 residues in the CDR3. Per germline, CDR1 SGHAT and CDR2 FQNNGV. V lost 7 bases and J lost 2, with 15 bases in between. For the CDR3, the DNA is TGTGCCAGCACCACTTTGTATGGGACTGGGGCCAACGTCCTGACTTTC. Its protein is CASTTLYGTGANVLTF.

This chain connects TRBV5-4 to TRBJ2-7; D is ambiguous. This CDR3 comprises 13 residues. From germline, CDR1 is SGHNT and CDR2 YYREEE (reference sequence). V lost 4 bases, J lost 6 bases, and 14 bases lay in between. CDR3 sequence: CASSPDVGSEQYF. The CDR3 coding sequence is TGTGCCAGCAGCCCCGATGTCGGTTCCGAGCAGTACTTC.

The rearrangement links TRBV6-1 to TRBJ2-7; D gene unclear. Trimming pared 9 bases from V and 2 bases from J, leaving 11 bases between. CDR3 length: 12 amino acids. The germline gives CDR1 MNHNS, CDR2 SASEGT. The CDR3 loop reads CASARDPYEQYF. CDR3 nucleotides: TGTGCCAGTGCTAGGGATCCCTACGAGCAGTACTTC.